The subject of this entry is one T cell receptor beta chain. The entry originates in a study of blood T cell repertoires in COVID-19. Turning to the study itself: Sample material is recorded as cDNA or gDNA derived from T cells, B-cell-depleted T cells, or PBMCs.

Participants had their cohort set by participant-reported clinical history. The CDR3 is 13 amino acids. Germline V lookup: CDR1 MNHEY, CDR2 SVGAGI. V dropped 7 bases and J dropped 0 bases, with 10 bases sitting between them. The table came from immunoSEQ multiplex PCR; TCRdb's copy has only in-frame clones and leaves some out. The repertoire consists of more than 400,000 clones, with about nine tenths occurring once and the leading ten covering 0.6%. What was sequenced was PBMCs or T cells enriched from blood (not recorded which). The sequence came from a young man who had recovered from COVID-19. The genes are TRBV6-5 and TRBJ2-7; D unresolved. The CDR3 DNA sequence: TGTGCCAGCATGCGTCGGTCCTCCTACGAGCAGTACTTC. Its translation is CASMRRSSYEQYF.